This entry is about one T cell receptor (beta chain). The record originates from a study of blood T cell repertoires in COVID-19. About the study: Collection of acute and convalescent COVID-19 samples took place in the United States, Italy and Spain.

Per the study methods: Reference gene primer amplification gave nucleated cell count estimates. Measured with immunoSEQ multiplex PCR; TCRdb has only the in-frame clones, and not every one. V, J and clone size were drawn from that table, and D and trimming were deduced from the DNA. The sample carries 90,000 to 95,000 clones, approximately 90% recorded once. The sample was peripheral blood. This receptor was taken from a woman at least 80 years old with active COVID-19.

The CDR3 coding sequence is TGCAGTGCTAGTGAGATAGGGGGACTAGCGGGGAGGAATGAGCAGTTCTTC. Residues: CSASEIGGLAGRNEQFF. The gene calls are TRBV20-1 and TRBJ2-1; 13 positions match TRBD2. The CDR3 is made up of 17 amino acids. Germline V lookup: CDR1 DFQATT, CDR2 SNEGSKA (reference sequence). V shed 3 bases, J shed 7 bases, and the junction held 12 bases outside the gene matches.